A selection of T cell receptor beta chains follows, all from one sample in a study of OX40 agonist ivuxolimab in advanced cancers. Clones were read by immunoSEQ multiplex PCR, and TCRdb kept only the in-frame ones, dropping some. The sample records 40,000 to 60,000 clones, over 60% being singletons. Source: CD4+ or CD8+ T cells sorted from blood, taken in a trial of the OX40 agonist ivuxolimab. These receptors all come from an adult with an advanced solid tumor such as melanoma, head and neck, liver or kidney cancer. Both conserved end residues are part of each CDR3. A D gene is named only where the DNA matches it firmly. Some rows mark clone size as missing; the rest say once, few, many or name a class of expanded clone.

CDR3aa,CDR3nt,abundance,len,v_gene,d_gene,j_gene
CASSQRGLITNEKLFF,TGCGCCAGCAGCCAACGGGGCTTAATAACTAATGAAAAACTGTTTTTT,NA,16,TRBV4-1,NA,TRBJ1-4
CASSLGRRNTEAFF,TGCGCCAGCAGCTTGGGAAGGAGAAACACTGAAGCTTTCTTT,NA,14,TRBV5-1,NA,TRBJ1-1
CAWSVSPGQGPSNYGYTF,TGTGCCTGGAGTGTAAGTCCGGGACAGGGGCCTTCTAACTATGGCTACACCTTC,NA,18,TRBV30,TRBD1,TRBJ1-2
CASSTPSGRAGSYNEQFF,TGTGCCAGTAGTACTCCTAGCGGGAGGGCCGGGTCCTACAATGAGCAGTTCTTC,NA,18,TRBV19,TRBD2,TRBJ2-1
CASSLGLTYNEQFF,TGCGCCAGCAGCTTGGGACTAACCTACAATGAGCAGTTCTTC,NA,14,TRBV5-1,NA,TRBJ2-1
CASTPAGYLSNTIYF,TGTGCCAGCACCCCGGCGGGGTATCTTTCAAACACCATATATTTT,NA,15,TRBV6-1,NA,TRBJ1-3
CATSTLGYEQYF,TGTGCCACCAGCACCCTCGGCTACGAGCAGTACTTC,NA,12,TRBV15,NA,TRBJ2-7
CASSWRPLATTYNEQFF,TGCGCCAGCAGCTGGAGACCCCTAGCGACCACCTACAATGAGCAGTTCTTC,NA,17,TRBV5-1,NA,TRBJ2-1
CASSLGGSTYEQYF,TGTGCCAGCAGCTTAGGCGGCTCTACCTACGAGCAGTACTTC,NA,14,TRBV7-6,NA,TRBJ2-7
CATSRDLRFQFF,TGTGCCACCAGCAGAGATCTTAGGTTTCAGTTCTTC,once,12,TRBV15,NA,TRBJ2-1
CASSLGTAPQYGYTF,TGCGCCAGCAGCTTGGGGACTGCCCCCCAATATGGCTACACCTTC,NA,15,TRBV5-1,NA,TRBJ1-2
CASSVDRAAYEQYF,TGTGCCAGCAGCGTGGACAGGGCGGCCTACGAGCAGTACTTC,NA,14,TRBV7-2,TRBD1,TRBJ2-7
CASSSLQGIGEETQYF,TGTGCCAGCAGCTCGCTACAGGGGATCGGCGAAGAGACCCAGTACTTC,few,16,TRBV7-9,TRBD1,TRBJ2-5
CASSEGYEQYF,TGTGCCAGCAGTGAAGGTTACGAGCAGTACTTC,NA,11,TRBV6-1,NA,TRBJ2-7
CASSRLAGAPYEQYF,TGCGCCAGCAGCCGACTAGCGGGAGCTCCCTACGAGCAGTACTTC,NA,15,TRBV4-1,TRBD2,TRBJ2-7
CASSEDVVGRDWAHEQFF,TGTGCCAGCAGTGAAGACGTAGTAGGCCGGGACTGGGCGCATGAGCAGTTCTTC,few,18,TRBV6-1,NA,TRBJ2-1
CASSQAGQGVDGYTF,TGCGCCAGCAGCCAGGCGGGACAGGGTGTCGATGGCTACACCTTC,NA,15,TRBV4-3,TRBD1,TRBJ1-2
CAWGGTGVSYNEQFF,TGTGCCTGGGGCGGGACAGGAGTCTCCTACAATGAGCAGTTCTTC,NA,15,TRBV30,TRBD1,TRBJ2-1
CASSLDDYGQPQHF,TGTGCCAGCAGCTTAGATGATTACGGCCAGCCCCAGCATTTT,NA,14,TRBV11-2,NA,TRBJ1-5
CATGLVSSHEQYF,TGTGCCACCGGACTAGTTAGCTCCCACGAGCAGTACTTC,NA,13,TRBV10-3,TRBD2,TRBJ2-7
CASSQRTGDTGELFF,TGCGCCAGCAGCCAACGGACAGGGGACACCGGGGAGCTGTTTTTT,NA,15,TRBV4-1,TRBD1,TRBJ2-2
CASSTAIGELFF,TGTGCCAGTAGTACGGCAATCGGGGAGCTGTTTTTT,NA,12,TRBV19,NA,TRBJ2-2
CASMVTGGNEQFF,TGTGCCAGTATGGTGACAGGAGGCAATGAGCAGTTCTTC,NA,13,TRBV19,NA,TRBJ2-1
CAFSPGSNSPLHF,TGTGCCTTTTCGCCGGGGTCAAATTCACCCCTCCACTTT,NA,13,TRBV30,NA,TRBJ1-6
CASSGVMNTGELFF,TGCGCCAGCAGTGGGGTCATGAACACCGGGGAGCTGTTTTTT,NA,14,TRBV10-1,NA,TRBJ2-2
CASSTRTGNTEAFF,TGTGCCAGCAGCACCCGGACAGGGAACACTGAAGCTTTCTTT,NA,14,TRBV11-2,TRBD1,TRBJ1-1
CSVTDGNTIYF,TGCAGCGTTACAGATGGAAACACCATATATTTT,NA,11,TRBV29-1,NA,TRBJ1-3
CASRSWTTPEQYF,TGTGCCAGCAGGTCGTGGACTACCCCAGAGCAGTACTTC,once,13,TRBV14,NA,TRBJ2-5
CASSVGGPEKLFF,TGCGCCAGCAGTGTAGGGGGTCCGGAAAAACTGTTTTTT,few,13,TRBV10-2,NA,TRBJ1-4
CASNRGRGFAEQYF,TGTGCCAGTAACCGGGGACGGGGGTTCGCCGAGCAGTACTTC,NA,14,TRBV19,NA,TRBJ2-7
CASSPPPGTGRAYGYTF,TGTGCCAGCTCACCACCGCCCGGGACAGGGCGGGCCTATGGCTACACCTTC,NA,17,TRBV18,TRBD1,TRBJ1-2
CAISFRGLGANVLTF,TGTGCCATCAGTTTCAGGGGATTGGGGGCCAACGTCCTGACTTTC,few,15,TRBV10-3,NA,TRBJ2-6
CASSSPGTDTQYF,TGTGCCAGCAGTTCCCCGGGCACAGATACGCAGTATTTT,NA,13,TRBV6-5,NA,TRBJ2-3
CASSLTGYEQYF,TGTGCCAGCAGCCTGACAGGGTACGAGCAGTACTTC,NA,12,TRBV5-6,TRBD1,TRBJ2-7
CASSLDLWTSWMFF,TGTGCCAGCAGCTTAGATTTATGGACTAGTTGGATGTTCTTC,NA,14,TRBV7-2,TRBD2,TRBJ2-1
CASSVGGAGAPQETQYF,TGTGCCAGCAGCGTAGGGGGAGCGGGAGCGCCCCAAGAGACCCAGTACTTC,NA,17,TRBV9,TRBD2,TRBJ2-5
CASSDPDRGNQPQHF,TGTGCCAGCAGTGATCCTGACAGGGGGAATCAGCCCCAGCATTTT,medium-sized,15,TRBV2,TRBD1,TRBJ1-5
CASTSTGTDEKLFF,TGTGCCAGCACTTCGACAGGGACGGATGAAAAACTGTTTTTT,NA,14,TRBV28,TRBD1,TRBJ1-4
CAISADSGYGYTF,TGTGCCATCAGTGCCGACAGCGGGTATGGCTACACCTTC,NA,13,TRBV10-3,NA,TRBJ1-2
CASSANSMDRVYTEAFF,TGTGCCAGCAGCGCTAACTCAATGGACAGGGTTTACACTGAAGCTTTCTTT,NA,17,TRBV9,TRBD1,TRBJ1-1
CASTRVIGTEAFF,TGCGCCAGCACCAGGGTCATAGGCACTGAAGCTTTCTTT,NA,13,TRBV5-1,NA,TRBJ1-1
CASTSVGQGPGNEQYF,TGTGCCAGCACCTCTGTCGGTCAAGGCCCAGGGAACGAGCAGTACTTC,medium-sized,16,TRBV5-8,NA,TRBJ2-7
CASSSGSSYNSPLHF,TGTGCCAGCAGCTCGGGGTCCAGCTATAATTCACCCCTCCACTTT,NA,15,TRBV7-6,NA,TRBJ1-6
CAYDDGNTIYF,TGTGCCTACGACGACGGAAACACCATATATTTT,NA,11,TRBV30,NA,TRBJ1-3
CASSLIGITGRETQYF,TGTGCCAGCAGCCTCATTGGGATAACAGGACGAGAGACCCAGTACTTC,few,16,TRBV6-6,NA,TRBJ2-5
CASSLVPQGQGYTF,TGCGCCAGCAGCTTGGTCCCCCAGGGACAAGGCTACACCTTC,NA,14,TRBV5-1,NA,TRBJ1-2
CASSLRYGYTF,TGTGCCAGCAGTTTGAGGTATGGCTACACCTTC,NA,11,TRBV28,NA,TRBJ1-2
CASTPDDSPLHF,TGTGCCAGCACCCCCGACGATTCACCCCTCCACTTT,NA,12,TRBV6-5,NA,TRBJ1-6
CASSQDFGEYSNQPQHF,TGCGCCAGCAGCCAAGATTTCGGAGAATATAGCAATCAGCCCCAGCATTTT,few,17,TRBV4-1,NA,TRBJ1-5
CASSSGIRGNQPQHF,TGTGCCAGCAGTTCAGGGATAAGGGGCAATCAGCCCCAGCATTTT,NA,15,TRBV28,NA,TRBJ1-5
CASSLGSGTGGMNTEAFF,TGTGCCAGCAGCTTAGGGTCCGGGACAGGCGGCATGAACACTGAAGCTTTCTTT,NA,18,TRBV11-2,TRBD1,TRBJ1-1